This T cell receptor (beta chain) comes out of a study of T cells in Graves' hyperthyroidism and ophthalmopathy. Broader study findings: Most thyroid clonotypes with frequency above 0.001 were detected in blood.

The source material, RNA transcripts, was used to amplify TCR beta CDR3 regions. The TCR CDR3 was amplified in a first-round RT-PCR using the HTBI primer set. Each CDR3 protein gets one entry after TCRdb re-called the multiplex PCR reads with MiXCR. The sample has about 840,000 distinct CDR3 sequences; around 39% are singletons. To note about this clonotype: The antigen is undetermined.

Patients having uncontrolled infection, another autoimmune disease, pregnancy or lactation were not included. CDR1 and CDR2 (germline): MNHNS, SASEGT. This CDR3 comprises 15 residues. V dropped 5 bases and J dropped 7; count of bases not matched to a gene: 13. Sample: blood. The TCR comes from a man in his late teens or twenties with Graves' hyperthyroidism. V usage is TRBV6-1 and J usage is TRBJ1-2; 7 nucleotides agree with TRBD1. The chain's CDR3 is CASSPSQRQGGGYTF. CDR3 nucleotides: TGTGCCAGCAGTCCTAGCCAAAGACAGGGTGGTGGCTACACCTTC.